These 26 T cell receptor beta chains share one sample of origin, sequenced in a study of shared clonotypes between healthy human individuals. Profiling relied on immunoSEQ multiplex PCR, and the TCRdb table lists in-frame clones only, not all of them. Here the sample spans about 2.4 million clones, roughly nine tenths being singletons. The source material was naive CD4+ T cells sorted from blood. Subset meaning: CD45RA+ positively selected. The receptor set was obtained from a man in his late teens or twenties in good health.

About this clone: In the same sample, other DNA sequences code for this CDR3. The chain has TRBV18 and TRBJ2-3; D gene uncertain. The CDR3 runs to 12 residues. Per germline, CDR1 KGHSH and CDR2 LQKENI. V was trimmed by 2 bases and J by 5 bases, leaving 5 bases between them. CDR3 residues: CASSPVGDTQYF. The DNA of the CDR3 is TGTGCCAGCTCACCAGTGGGAGATACGCAGTATTTT.

CDR3 sequence: CASSLGTIAEAFF. DNA for the CDR3: TGTGCCAGCAGTTTGGGGACAATTGCTGAAGCTTTCTTT. V and J are TRBV11-2 and TRBJ1-1; tentatively, D is TRBD1 (6 bases). This CDR3 region has 13 residues. V shed 6 bases and J shed 6 bases, with 14 bases lying between them. The germline gives CDR1 SGHAT, CDR2 FQNNGV.

This chain links TRBV5-6 with TRBJ1-2; weak D call: TRBD1 (6 bases). From germline, CDR1 is SGHDT and CDR2 YYEEEE. The germline V and J ends were trimmed by 4 bases and 8 bases, with 18 bases remaining between them. The CDR3 contains 14 residues. The CDR3 is CASSPEGGIGGYTF. CDR3 coding DNA: TGTGCCAGCAGCCCCGAGGGGGGGATAGGGGGCTACACCTTC. Full variable domain (remainder filled in from reference TRBV5-6 and TRBJ1-2): DAGVTQSPTHLIKTRGQQVTLRCSPKSGHDTVSWYQQALGQGPQFIFQYYEEEERQRGNFPDRFSGHQFPNYSSELNVNALLLGDSALYLCASSPEGGIGGYTFGSGTRLTVV.

In its sample, this clone was seen a few times. The rearrangement links TRBV25-1 to TRBJ1-2, with a tentative D call TRBD1 (6 bases). V lost 4 bases, J lost 7 bases, and 16 bases lay in between. Germline lookup yields CDR1 MGHDK and CDR2 SYGVNS. The CDR3 totals 14 residues. This CDR3 is CASSGGPAPRGYTF. Written as DNA, the CDR3 is TGTGCCAGCAGTGGGGGGCCTGCACCCCGTGGCTACACCTTC.

The chain joins TRBV15 to TRBJ2-3; TRBD1 or TRBD2 may be the D gene (5 bases each). The CDR3 contains 15 residues. Per the germline V gene, CDR1 is LNHNV and CDR2 is YYDKDF (reference sequence). Trimming cost V 1 base and J 6 bases, with 14 bases left between them. The CDR3 sequence: CATSRGEGRWDTQYF. As DNA, the CDR3 is TGTGCCACCAGCAGAGGCGAGGGGCGATGGGATACGCAGTATTTT.

Notes on this clone: One end of the junction is discordant with germline, which a read error may explain. The chain recombines TRBV2 with TRBJ1-1, with D tentatively TRBD1 (5 bases). This CDR3 region has 14 residues. The germline gives CDR1 SNHLY, CDR2 FYNNEI. The DNA of the CDR3 is TGTGCCAGCAGCGAAGCGGGGGAAAAGGCTGAAGCTTTCTTT. It is translated as CASSEAGEKAEAFF.

The chain combines TRBV5-1 with TRBJ2-2; 10 nucleotides match TRBD2. Germline V gives CDR1 SGHRS, CDR2 YFSETQ. The CDR3 has 15 amino acids. V trimming: 1 base; J trimming: 7 bases; junction bases outside the gene matches: 4. The CDR3 loop is CASSLTSGKDGELFF. Written as DNA, the CDR3 is TGCGCCAGCAGCTTGACTAGCGGGAAGGACGGGGAGCTGTTTTTT. Full variable domain (remainder filled in from reference TRBV5-1 and TRBJ2-2): KAGVTQTPRYLIKTRGQQVTLSCSPISGHRSVSWYQQTPGQGLQFLFEYFSETQRNKGNFPGRFSGRQFSNSRSEMNVSTLELGDSALYLCASSLTSGKDGELFFGEGSRLTVL.

This clone showed up just a few times. The chain recombines TRBV25-1 with TRBJ1-6, with TRBD1 identical over 9 bases. The CDR3 consists of 14 residues. Germline loops: CDR1 MGHDK, CDR2 SYGVNS. Trimming cost V 3 bases and J 9 bases; bases outside gene matches: 3. CDR3 loop: CASSDGQGSSPLHF. CDR3 nucleotides: TGTGCCAGCAGTGATGGACAGGGGTCTTCACCCCTCCACTTT.

This chain links TRBV4-1 with TRBJ2-7, with 8 bases that match TRBD1. The germline V gene encodes CDR1 MGHRA and CDR2 YSYEKL. CDR3 size: 16 residues. V was pared by 3 bases and J by 7 bases, with 14 bases of the junction left unmatched. CDR3 protein: CASSQAGTGKLWEQYF. The DNA of the CDR3 is TGCGCCAGCAGCCAGGCCGGGACAGGAAAATTGTGGGAGCAGTACTTC.

The chain has TRBV5-1 and TRBJ2-7; D is undetermined. Germline loops: CDR1 SGHRS, CDR2 YFSETQ. Between the trimmed V and J ends, which lost 0 bases and 7 bases, there was a span of 11 bases. The CDR3 covers 13 residues. The CDR3 spells CASSLEAVGEQYF. The CDR3 DNA sequence: TGCGCCAGCAGCTTGGAGGCGGTTGGGGAGCAGTACTTC.

Only one count was recorded for this clone. The rearrangement links TRBV6-1 to TRBJ2-7; tentatively, D is TRBD2 (5 bases). V was cut by 6 bases and J by 1 base, with 13 bases left in between. The CDR3 is made up of 14 amino acids. CDR1 MNHNS and CDR2 SASEGT come from the germline V gene. In nucleotides, the CDR3 is TGTGCCAGCAGACGGGATACAGCGTCCTACGAGCAGTACTTC. Translating gives CASRRDTASYEQYF.

As for this clone: Different DNA sequences within this sample yield the same CDR3. The chain carries TRBV20-1 and TRBJ2-7, with D perhaps TRBD1 or TRBD2 (6 bases each). Trimming shortened V by 5 bases and J by 7 bases, and 12 bases separated the two germline ends. There are 11 residues in the CDR3. Germline V gene data show CDR1 as DFQATT and CDR2 as SNEGSKA (reference sequence). The CDR3 loop is CSARGGGEQYF. The CDR3 DNA follows: TGCAGTGCTCGCGGAGGGGGGGAGCAGTACTTC.

The chain couples TRBV5-1 to TRBJ1-1; 11 bases are shared with TRBD1. J lost 2 bases, V lost 0 bases, and 6 bases had no gene match. The CDR3 has 17 residues. Germline V gene data show CDR1 as SGHRS and CDR2 as YFSETQ. CDR3 in amino acids: CASSLAGTGGPNTEAFF. For the CDR3, the DNA is TGCGCCAGCAGCTTGGCCGGGACAGGGGGACCCAACACTGAAGCTTTCTTT.

This clone was counted a single time. The gene calls are TRBV10-3 and TRBJ1-5, with TRBD1 identical over 8 bases. Germline CDR1 is ENHRY and CDR2 is SYGVKD. Unmatched junction bases numbered 6, after V lost 4 bases and J lost 7 bases. The CDR3 is 14 amino acids. The CDR3 DNA follows: TGTGCCATCAGTGCCACAGGGGGGGGACAGCCCCAGCATTTT. Residues: CAISATGGGQPQHF.

The chain couples TRBV27 to TRBJ2-7; D is perhaps TRBD1 (6 bases). V lost 4 bases to trimming and J lost 0 bases, with 13 bases between them. CDR1 is MNHEY and CDR2 is SMNVEV in the germline V gene (reference sequence). CDR3 length: 15 amino acids. CDR3 protein: CASSSPRTDSYEQYF. As DNA, the CDR3 is TGTGCCAGCAGTTCACCCCGGACAGACTCCTACGAGCAGTACTTC.

This rearrangement joins TRBV6-5 to TRBJ1-6, with D uncertain. Trimming took 8 bases from V and 5 from J, leaving 16 bases between them. CDR1 and CDR2 from the germline V gene are MNHEY and SVGAGI. The CDR3 has 15 amino acids. The CDR3 DNA reads as TGTGCCAGCTCTGAAGTTTTTCGAGATAATTCACCCCTCCACTTT. Protein sequence: CASSEVFRDNSPLHF.

This chain uses TRBV4-1 with TRBJ1-2; 10 bases agree with TRBD1. CDR3 length: 15 amino acids. V lost 3 bases, J lost 4 bases, and 5 bases stayed unmatched. Germline CDR1 MGHRA, CDR2 YSYEKL. The CDR3 DNA reads TGCGCCAGCAGCCAGCTGGACAGGGGGGCCTATGGCTACACCTTC. It translates to CASSQLDRGAYGYTF.

The CDR3 spells CASSSNPGQSTNEKLFF. The CDR3 nucleotides are TGTGCCAGCAGCTCCAACCCCGGACAGTCAACTAATGAAAAACTGTTTTTT. The chain couples TRBV7-9 to TRBJ1-4, with a possible D match to TRBD1 (6 bases). This CDR3 contains 17 residues. Germline V gene data show CDR1 as SEHNR and CDR2 as FQNEAQ (reference sequence). Trimming took off 4 bases at V and 0 bases at J, with 15 bases between the two ends.

The V and J genes are TRBV11-2 and TRBJ2-3, with 7 bases fitting TRBD1. The CDR3 has 15 residues. Trimming removed 3 bases from V and 2 bases from J; junction bases left unmatched: 5. Germline values: CDR1 SGHAT, CDR2 FQNNGV. CDR3 sequence: CASSFEGASTDTQYF. The CDR3, as DNA: TGTGCCAGCAGCTTTGAGGGGGCTTCCACAGATACGCAGTATTTT.

The sample holds one count of this clone. The V gene is TRBV28, the J gene TRBJ1-2; tentative D call: TRBD1 (5 bases). The V end was cut by 7 bases, the J end by 10 bases, with 16 bases between. Germline V lookup: CDR1 MDHEN, CDR2 SYDVKM. The CDR3 extends over 12 amino acids. As DNA, the CDR3 is TGTGCCAGCAAACCCCCGGGGGGTTACTACACCTTC. Translated, it gives CASKPPGGYYTF.

CDR3 nucleotide sequence: TGCGCCAGCAGCCAATCGACAGATATGAACACTGAAGCTTTCTTT. This translates into CASSQSTDMNTEAFF. The chain uses TRBV5-1 and TRBJ1-1, with a tentative D call TRBD1 (5 bases). Per the germline V gene, CDR1 is SGHRS and CDR2 is YFSETQ. The V gene lost 4 bases and the J gene lost 0 bases, with 13 bases spanning the gap. This CDR3 spans 15 amino acids.

On this clone itself: At one end the junction does not follow the germline gene, possibly because of a read error. The rearrangement links TRBV18 to TRBJ1-5, with 7 bases aligning to TRBD1. Germline V gives CDR1 KGHSH, CDR2 LQKENI. The CDR3 contains 17 residues. The CDR3 loop is CASSPTALTGSSQPQHF. As DNA, the CDR3 is TGTGCCAGCTCACCGACAGCCCTGACAGGGAGCAGTCAGCCCCAGCATTTT.

The chain joins TRBV7-2 to TRBJ2-4; D unresolved. This CDR3 region has 15 residues. V lost 2 bases and J lost 0, with 8 bases in between. From germline, CDR1 is SGHTA and CDR2 FQGNSA. CDR3 sequence (DNA): TGTGCCAGCAGCTTAAGCACACTAGCCAAAAACATTCAGTACTTC. It encodes CASSLSTLAKNIQYF.

The chain recombines TRBV19 with TRBJ1-2, with 9 bases lining up with TRBD1. The V segment lost 3 bases and the J segment 4 bases; nucleotides outside the gene matches: 6. The length of the CDR3 is 15 residues. CDR1 is LNHDA, CDR2 SQIVND, per germline (reference sequence). The CDR3 loop is CASSIGTGFSYGYTF. The CDR3 DNA reads TGTGCCAGTAGTATTGGGACAGGGTTCTCCTATGGCTACACCTTC.

The rearrangement uses TRBV18 and TRBJ2-7; D possibly matches TRBD1 or TRBD2 (6 bases each). Germline CDR1 and CDR2: KGHSH and LQKENI. CDR3 size: 14 residues. The V end lost 6 bases, the J end lost 4 bases, and 16 bases lay between the germline ends. DNA of the CDR3: TGTGCCAGCTCCCGGGAGACAGGAGATTACGAGCAGTACTTC. It encodes CASSRETGDYEQYF.

The chain joins TRBV10-2 to TRBJ1-4; D call uncertain. This CDR3 is 14 amino acids long. The ends were cut back, 3 bases at V and 8 bases at J, with 13 bases in the middle. Germline CDR1 is WSHSY and CDR2 is SAAADI. CDR3 nucleotide sequence: TGCGCCAGCAGTGAAGGGCTAGTCCGGGAAAAACTGTTTTTT. Translated, it gives CASSEGLVREKLFF.